The 13 T cell receptor beta chains below come from one sample, sequenced in a study of Ad26.COV2.S vaccination and SARS-CoV-2 variants. TCRdb's copy holds only in-frame clones and misses some; the assay was immunoSEQ multiplex PCR. The data contain about 380,000 clones, about 80% of them seen just once; the ten biggest clones take up about 8%. Described treatment: about 20 received Ad26.COV2.S at low or high dose, single or two shots; several received placebo; per-sample allocation not given. All samples were drawn on day 63, counting from the first vaccine or placebo injection. Here the sequenced sample was peripheral blood, taken in a trial of Ad26.COV2.S vaccine versus placebo. All receptors come from a person between 18 and 60 years old who received the Ad26.COV2.S COVID-19 vaccine or a placebo.

The V call is TRBV5-6, the J call TRBJ1-5, with no clear D. CDR1 and CDR2 (germline): SGHDT, YYEEEE. Between the trimmed V and J ends, which lost 0 bases and 2 bases, there was a span of 9 bases. CDR3 length: 15 residues. The chain's CDR3 is CASSLGLWGNQPQHF. The CDR3 DNA reads as TGTGCCAGCAGCTTGGGGCTTTGGGGCAATCAGCCCCAGCATTTT. The full variable domain, with the rest looked up from reference TRBV5-6 and TRBJ1-5, is DAGVTQSPTHLIKTRGQQVTLRCSPKSGHDTVSWYQQALGQGPQFIFQYYEEEERQRGNFPDRFSGHQFPNYSSELNVNALLLGDSALYLCASSLGLWGNQPQHFGDGTRLSIL.

The chain employs TRBV4-3 and TRBJ1-2; D not certain. The CDR3 sequence is 17 residues long. Germline V gives CDR1 LGHNA, CDR2 YSLEER. Trimming pared 1 base from V and 1 base from J, leaving 16 bases between. The DNA for the CDR3 is TGCGCCAGCAGCCAAGTGGTCCAGAAAAAGGGTAACTATGGCTACACCTTC. Its protein product is CASSQVVQKKGNYGYTF.

The V and J genes are TRBV5-4 and TRBJ1-1; D is undetermined. Germline-derived CDR1 and CDR2 are SGHNT and YYREEE (reference sequence). V lost 5 bases to trimming and J lost 3 bases, with 14 bases between them. The CDR3 has 14 amino acids. For the CDR3, the DNA is TGTGCCAGCAGGTCTGATCCCCAGTACACTGAAGCTTTCTTT. It specifies CASRSDPQYTEAFF.

J is TRBJ1-6 and V is TRBV27; the D is unclear. The CDR3 spans 12 residues. V lost 7 bases, J lost 11 bases, and 12 bases lay in between. Germline V gene data show CDR1 as MNHEY and CDR2 as SMNVEV (reference sequence). The CDR3 reads CASMSLYTPLHF. CDR3 nucleotide sequence: TGTGCCAGCATGAGTCTTTATACACCCCTCCACTTT.

CDR3 sequence reads: CASSLIRWSVTMNTEAFF. The CDR3, as DNA: TGTGCCAGCAGCTTAATACGCTGGTCGGTCACCATGAACACTGAAGCTTTCTTT. This sequence joins TRBV11-2 and TRBJ1-1; D remains ambiguous. The length of the CDR3 is 18 residues. CDR1 and CDR2 (germline): SGHAT, FQNNGV. V shed 2 bases and J shed 0 bases, with 19 bases lying between them.

The genes are TRBV6-4 and TRBJ1-6, with 9 bases that match TRBD1. This CDR3 contains 15 residues. Germline CDR1 and CDR2: MRHNA and SNTAGT. Trimming took 0 bases from V and 9 from J; bases not matched to a gene: 3. The CDR3 region has the DNA TGTGCCAGCAGTGACTCTCGGACAGGGGTTTCACCCCTCCACTTT. This sequence encodes CASSDSRTGVSPLHF.

CDR3 loop: CASSPRAGVNEQFF. In DNA form, the CDR3 reads TGCGCCAGCAGCCCTCGGGCCGGGGTCAATGAGCAGTTCTTC. This chain uses TRBV5-1 with TRBJ2-1, with a tentative D call TRBD2 (5 bases). The germline V and J ends were trimmed by 4 bases and 6 bases, with 14 bases remaining between them. The germline V gene encodes CDR1 SGHRS and CDR2 YFSETQ. CDR3 length: 14 residues.

In its sample, this clone was seen a few times. This chain links TRBV2 with TRBJ2-2, with no clear D. This CDR3 is 14 amino acids long. The germline V gene has CDR1 SNHLY and CDR2 FYNNEI. The V end was cut by 4 bases, the J end by 5 bases, with 11 bases between. The CDR3 sequence is CASSVEQPTGELFF. In DNA form, the CDR3 reads TGTGCCAGCAGTGTGGAACAGCCAACCGGGGAGCTGTTTTTT.

This chain uses TRBV2 with TRBJ2-7; D is possibly TRBD1 (6 bases). Germline CDR1 and CDR2: SNHLY and FYNNEI. Trimming cost V 5 bases and J 3 bases, with 14 bases left between them. The CDR3 covers 14 residues. The CDR3 loop is CASSLNRALYEQYF. The CDR3 nucleotides are TGTGCCAGCAGTTTAAACAGGGCGCTCTACGAGCAGTACTTC.

This rearrangement joins TRBV10-3 to TRBJ2-1; tentatively, D is TRBD2 (7 bases). The V end lost 0 bases, the J end lost 5 bases, and 11 bases lay between the germline ends. The CDR3 sequence is 15 residues long. CDR1 is ENHRY, CDR2 SYGVKD, per germline. This chain's CDR3 is CAISESGGGDNEQFF. As DNA, the CDR3 is TGTGCCATCAGTGAGTCAGGGGGGGGTGACAATGAGCAGTTCTTC.

The rearrangement joins TRBV5-1 to TRBJ2-2; D remains unclear. The CDR3 covers 14 residues. The germline V gene has CDR1 SGHRS and CDR2 YFSETQ. The ends were cut back, 2 bases at V and 6 bases at J, with 11 bases in the middle. The CDR3 DNA follows: TGCGCCAGCAGCTTACCGACCTATCCCGGGGAGCTGTTTTTT. It yields the protein CASSLPTYPGELFF.

This clone was counted a single time. The V call is TRBV5-1, the J call TRBJ2-7; D gene uncertain. CDR1 SGHRS and CDR2 YFSETQ come from the germline V gene. The CDR3 runs 14 residues. Between the trimmed V and J ends, which lost 5 bases and 2 bases, there was a span of 14 bases. This CDR3 reads CASSRLGGTYEQYF. The CDR3 bases are TGCGCCAGCAGTCGCCTGGGCGGAACCTACGAGCAGTACTTC.

V is TRBV5-1 and J is TRBJ2-1, with D unclear. The germline V and J ends were trimmed by 7 bases and 3 bases, with 17 bases remaining between them. The CDR3 spans 15 residues. The germline V gene encodes CDR1 SGHRS and CDR2 YFSETQ. The DNA of the CDR3 is TGCGCCAGCTCCGGACCGCCCCGTCTCTACAATGAGCAGTTCTTC. This encodes CASSGPPRLYNEQFF. Full variable domain (outside the CDR3, taken from reference TRBV5-1 and TRBJ2-1): KAGVTQTPRYLIKTRGQQVTLSCSPISGHRSVSWYQQTPGQGLQFLFEYFSETQRNKGNFPGRFSGRQFSNSRSEMNVSTLELGDSALYLCASSGPPRLYNEQFFGPGTRLTVL.